Listed below are T cell receptor beta chains from one sample, sequenced in a study of blood T cell repertoires in COVID-19. Repertoires were generated with immunoSEQ multiplex PCR, while TCRdb's copy carries only in-frame clones and drops some. The profile shows around 230,000 clones, roughly 90% of them singletons. The sequencing sample was made of PBMCs or T cells enriched from blood (not recorded which). These receptors came from a man younger than 35 with acute COVID-19. Each CDR3 is given with its conserved first and last residue. The D gene is left open where the match is weak. A clone size is listed for some rows: how often the clone was seen (once, few, many), or a class if it is expanded.

V	D	J	size	DNA	CDR3
TRBV28	-	TRBJ2-1	-	TGTGCCAGCAGTTCGTATGTCGGAGCCTCCTACAATGAGCAGTTCTTC	CASSSYVGASYNEQFF
TRBV7-3	-	TRBJ2-2	-	TGTGCAGCGGGCAGGGCATCGAACACCGGGGAGCTGTTTTTT	CAAGRASNTGELFF
TRBV7-9	TRBD2	TRBJ2-7	-	TGTGCCAGCACCCCCATGGCGGGAGGGCCCCACGAGCAGTACTTC	CASTPMAGGPHEQYF
TRBV2	-	TRBJ1-1	-	TGTGCCAGCAGGCGGAGTCGTGAAGCTTTCTTT	CASRRSREAFF
TRBV30	-	TRBJ1-1	-	TGTGCCTGGGGAACAGGGAGCACTGAAGCTTTCTTT	CAWGTGSTEAFF
TRBV4-1	TRBD2	TRBJ2-7	-	TGCGCCAGCAGCCAGGGAGGGTTTGACGAGCAGTACTTC	CASSQGGFDEQYF
TRBV7-9	TRBD2	TRBJ2-3	-	TGTGCCAGCAGCCTGACGGGGGGGTCCACAGATACGCAGTATTTT	CASSLTGGSTDTQYF
TRBV6-5	TRBD1	TRBJ1-5	once	TGTGCCAGCAGTTCCCAGACAGGGGCTTATCAGCCCCAGCATTTT	CASSSQTGAYQPQHF
TRBV5-1	TRBD1	TRBJ1-5	-	TGCGCCAGCAGCTTACAGGGGCTAAGCAATCAGCCCCAGCATTTT	CASSLQGLSNQPQHF
TRBV6-5	-	TRBJ1-4	once	TGTGCCAGCAGTTACCAACGACATTCAACTAATGAAAAACTGTTTTTT	CASSYQRHSTNEKLFF
TRBV4-2	TRBD1	TRBJ1-6	-	TGTGCCAGCAGCCAAGAGACAGGGGGATATTCACCCCTCCACTTT	CASSQETGGYSPLHF
TRBV6-5	-	TRBJ1-1	-	TGTGCCAGCAGTCACAGGGTTGGAGCTTTCTTT	CASSHRVGAFF
TRBV28	-	TRBJ1-6	-	TGTGCCAGCAGTTTCCCAGGTATCAACTCACCCCTCCACTTT	CASSFPGINSPLHF
TRBV9	-	TRBJ2-7	-	TGTGCCAGCAGCGTAGGAGGGGGAGCGGCCTACGAGCAGTACTTC	CASSVGGGAAYEQYF
TRBV11-3	-	TRBJ2-2	-	TGTGCCAGCAGCTTAGTGAAGTACAGGGTTGCTAACACCGGGGAGCTGTTTTTT	CASSLVKYRVANTGELFF
TRBV7-9	-	TRBJ2-5	-	TGTGCCAGCAGTCGAAGGGGAGGCCAAGTCCAAGAGACCCAGTACTTC	CASSRRGGQVQETQYF
TRBV7-8	-	TRBJ2-2	few	TGTGCCAGCAGCTCTTTAGCGGCCGGGGAGCTGTTTTTT	CASSSLAAGELFF
TRBV6-5	-	TRBJ2-7	-	TGTGCCAGCGGGCCAGGAGGGGATTACGAGCAGTACTTC	CASGPGGDYEQYF
TRBV4-2	TRBD2	TRBJ2-7	-	TGTGCCAGCAGCCAAGAGGGGACTAGCGGGCCCTTCTACGAGCAGTACTTC	CASSQEGTSGPFYEQYF
TRBV6-2/TRBV6-3	TRBD2	TRBJ2-7	-	TGTGCCAGCAGTTTCGGTAGCGGGCAAAGCTCCTACGAGCAGTACTTC	CASSFGSGQSSYEQYF
TRBV3-1/TRBV3-2	TRBD2	TRBJ2-2	once	TGTGCCAGCAGCCAAGGGCTAGCGGGAGGAACCGGGGAGCTGTTTTTT	CASSQGLAGGTGELFF
TRBV6-1	TRBD1	TRBJ1-2	-	TGTGCCAGCAGTGGAAGAGGGACAGGGAAAAAAGCCGGCTATGGCTACACCTTC	CASSGRGTGKKAGYGYTF
TRBV2	TRBD2	TRBJ2-1	-	TGTGCCAGCTCAAGGACTAGCGGGAGCTCCTACAATGAGCAGTTCTTC	CASSRTSGSSYNEQFF
TRBV18	-	TRBJ1-1	-	TGTGCCAGCTCACCATGGGAGGGGATGAACACTGAAGCTTTCTTT	CASSPWEGMNTEAFF
TRBV2	TRBD1	TRBJ1-6	-	TGTGCCAGCAATTTCCAAAGGACAGGGGGCTCGGGTTCACCCCTCCACTTT	CASNFQRTGGSGSPLHF
TRBV30	TRBD1	TRBJ1-1	-	TGTGCCTGGAGTGACACCGGGACAGGGATTGGTGCTTTCTTT	CAWSDTGTGIGAFF